This T cell receptor beta chain was profiled in a study of post-analysis software for immune sequencing data. Study-level points and caveats: With F measure, samples from one preparation batch clustered together strongly. Versus controls, multiple sclerosis patients showed significantly lower diversity (normalized Chao1). Among five TRBV segments more frequent in patients than controls were TRBV5-6, TRBV5-1 and TRBV20-1.

Carried by the TCR beta cDNA libraries were unique molecular identifiers. TCRdb analysed the PCR reads with MiXCR anew, one entry per CDR3 protein. Of some 450,000 distinct CDR3 sequences detected, around 40% appear once; the ten largest clones hold over 10%. To note about this clonotype: Its antigen is still unknown.

Germline V gives CDR1 SEHNR, CDR2 FQNEAQ (reference sequence). This CDR3 contains 14 residues. V trimming: 3 bases; J trimming: 2 bases; junction bases outside the gene matches: 2. The sequence was obtained from a girl aged 5 to 17 with multiple sclerosis. The J gene is TRBJ2-5, the V gene TRBV7-9; 8 nucleotides agree with TRBD1. Sequencing was done on a sample of blood. CDR3 loop: CASSFRGQQETQYF. CDR3 sequence (DNA): TGTGCCAGCAGCTTCAGGGGGCAGCAAGAGACCCAGTACTTC.